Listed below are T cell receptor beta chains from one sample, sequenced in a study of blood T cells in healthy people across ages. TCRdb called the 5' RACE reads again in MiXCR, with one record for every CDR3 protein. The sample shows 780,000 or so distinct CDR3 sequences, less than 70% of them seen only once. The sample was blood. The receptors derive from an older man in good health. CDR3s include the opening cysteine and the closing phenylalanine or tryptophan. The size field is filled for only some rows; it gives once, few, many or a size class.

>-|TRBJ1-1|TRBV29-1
CSGYSGKAFF
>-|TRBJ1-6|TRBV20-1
CSARDRPGGGNSPLHF
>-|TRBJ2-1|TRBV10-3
CAISGTSREQFF
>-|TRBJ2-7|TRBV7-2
CASSHTSGSVYEQYF
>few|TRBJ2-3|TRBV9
CASSVVGGGIGADTQYF
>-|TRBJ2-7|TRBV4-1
CASSYRLAGGPRRYEQYF
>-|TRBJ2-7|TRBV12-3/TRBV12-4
CASSLAGQACEQYF
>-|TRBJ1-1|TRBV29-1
CSGAWSTEAFF
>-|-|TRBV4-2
CASSQVQGSTSEQYF
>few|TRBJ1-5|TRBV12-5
CASGPSLGRGSNQPQHF
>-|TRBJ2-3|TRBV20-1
CSASPTDPGTDTQYF
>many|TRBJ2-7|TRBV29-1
CSVGLAGASYEQYF
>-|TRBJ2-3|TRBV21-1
CASSNPTSADTQYF
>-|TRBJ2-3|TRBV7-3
CASSLSWTARTDTQYF
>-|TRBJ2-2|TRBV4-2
CASSQDLESGQAITGELFF
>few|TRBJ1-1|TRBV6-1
CASGGGVTEAFF
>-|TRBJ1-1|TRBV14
CASLAGQLTMNTEAFF
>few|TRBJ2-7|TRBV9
CASSVGDRGYYEQYF
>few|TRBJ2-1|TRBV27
CASSFLTSGSSYNEQFF
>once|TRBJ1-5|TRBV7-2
CASSITGISNQPQHF
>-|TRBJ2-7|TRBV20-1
CSARQASLNNEQYF
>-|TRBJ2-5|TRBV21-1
CASSKERGDRQETQYF
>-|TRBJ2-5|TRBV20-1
CSARDQRRRPQETQYF
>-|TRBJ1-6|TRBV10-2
CASSHGQGGEANSPLHF
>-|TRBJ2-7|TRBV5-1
CASSRTSGTFPYEQYF
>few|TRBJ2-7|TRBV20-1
CSARVNGVYEQYF
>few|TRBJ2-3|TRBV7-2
CASSLSTSYRYAYF